This entry is about one T cell receptor (beta chain). The sample is drawn from a study of tumor and adjacent non-tumor tissue in lung cancer. RNA was extracted from bulk tissue without any cell sorting. Distant lung tissue was collected more than 3 cm away from the tumor edge. Three rounds of nested PCR, following a modified ARM-PCR protocol, produced the TCRbeta library. From the multiplex PCR reads, TCRdb called clonotypes with MiXCR, one entry per CDR3 protein. The sample lists tens of thousands of distinct CDR3 sequences, approximately 71% occurring once. The CDR3 is made up of 16 amino acids. V dropped 0 bases and J dropped 6 bases, with 17 bases sitting between them. CDR1 MGHRA and CDR2 YSYEKL come from the germline V gene.

Sequencing used distant non-tumor lung tissue. This chain links TRBV4-1 with TRBJ1-1, with TRBD1 as a possible D gene (6 bases). The TCR comes from a woman between 45 and 60 years old with non-small cell lung cancer. The DNA for the CDR3 is TGCGCCAGCAGCCAAGATACCTACAGGGTAGGCTCTGAAGCTTTCTTT. Translation gives CASSQDTYRVGSEAFF.